Detailed here is one T cell receptor beta chain. The antigen is undetermined. This entry is derived from a study of cytomegalovirus exposure and HLA in healthy donors. Study-level background: Membership in the Caucasian-associated ancestry cluster was found for about four fifths of 300 to 500 genotyped donors. The study, taken as a whole, reports: Excluded: some indistinguishable V segments such as TRBV6-2 and TRBV6-3. The authors later found most CMV-associated TCR beta chains appeared HLA-restricted.

Both 60 Vbeta primers and 13 Jbeta primers went into the PCR. Original analysis: The authors later counted 70 million to 80 million unique TCR beta chains, 8.5 million to 13 million of them shared. The method was immunoSEQ multiplex PCR; TCRdb's version includes in-frame clones alone and lacks a portion of them. That table is the source of V, J and clone size, and D and trimming were worked out from the DNA. The sample includes about 37,000 clones, around two thirds of them seen just once. V was pared by 2 bases and J by 7 bases, with 12 bases between. Per the germline V gene, CDR1 is MNHNS and CDR2 is SASEGT. CDR3 length: 14 residues.

This chain connects TRBV6-1 to TRBJ1-5; possibly TRBD1 for D (5 bases). The clonotype originates from a man younger than 45 in good health and CMV-seronegative. Input material: PBMCs. The CDR3 reads CASSEIRGGQPQHF. In DNA, the CDR3 is TGTGCCAGCAGTGAAATTAGGGGAGGACAGCCCCAGCATTTT.